The clone carrying this T cell receptor beta chain was seen only a few times. The target antigen is unknown. Sorting gave populations that all exceeded 98% purity. The investigators reverse transcribed all of the isolated RNA, so they sequenced expressed TCRB transcripts. The table came from immunoSEQ multiplex PCR; TCRdb's copy has only in-frame clones and leaves some out. The sample gives 500,000 to 650,000 clones, roughly an eighth of which show up once; 0.095% to 0.15% is in the top ten. This entry is derived from a study of beta chain features in type 1 diabetes. Background on the study: Over all samples combined, 107,917,701 sorted cells were examined. Notes on the study in general: In these data, an HLA type influence on TCRB rearrangement remained unresolved. When Type 1 diabetes patients were examined, their TCRB CDR3s proved moderately but significantly shorter in all four CD4+ subsets.

CDR3 length: 16 residues. Germline V gene sequence: CDR1 MDHEN, CDR2 SYDVKM. The trim removed 6 bases at V and 0 bases at J, leaving 7 bases unmatched. The sequencing input was naive CD4+ T cells from blood. The J gene is TRBJ2-4, the V gene TRBV28; TRBD1 aligns across 8 bases. The TCR was taken from a man aged 30-40 years with type 1 diabetes. CDR3 nucleotide sequence: TGTGCCAGCAGCGACCGGGACAGGCTAGCCAAAAACATTCAGTACTTC. It yields the protein CASSDRDRLAKNIQYF. The whole variable domain, filled in from reference TRBV28 and TRBJ2-4, reads DVKVTQSSRYLVKRTGEKVFLECVQDMDHENMFWYRQDPGLGLRLIYFSYDVKMKEKGDIPEGYSVSREKKERFSLILESASTNQTSMYLCASSDRDRLAKNIQYFGAGTRLSVL.